A single sample is the source of the 6 T cell receptor beta chains below, sequenced in a study of response to subunit inactivated influenza vaccine. TCRdb fed the RT-PCR reads into MiXCR, producing one record per CDR3 protein. The table shows about 570,000 distinct CDR3 sequences, with approximately 10% occurring only once. The same data also contributed to another study, on T cells expressing NK-cell markers. That paper notes: Generation of TCR beta cDNA was performed by 5'RACE template switching incorporating UMIs.

The sample consisted of PBMCs from blood, taken on the day of vaccination. The receptors were gathered from a man aged 45-65 years who received an inactivated influenza vaccine.

At least ten counts were recorded for this clonotype. The chain uses TRBV7-9 and TRBJ2-5; 8 bases are a match to TRBD1. Germline V CDR1 and CDR2: SEHNR, FQNEAQ (reference sequence). V lost 5 bases and J lost 5; bases outside the gene matches: 10. The CDR3 length is 15 residues. The CDR3 DNA is TGTGCCAGCAGCGGCCAATCAGGGGGCGTGGAGACCCAGTACTTC. Protein sequence: CASSGQSGGVETQYF. The full variable domain, rest sourced from reference TRBV7-9 and TRBJ2-5, is DTGVSQNPRHKITKRGQNVTFRCDPISEHNRLYWYRQTLGQGPEFLTYFQNEAQLEKSRLLSDRFSAERPKGSFSTLEIQRTEQGDSAMYLCASSGQSGGVETQYFGPGTRLLVL.

The genes are TRBV5-1 and TRBJ2-7; D is unclear. This CDR3 has 15 residues. V was pared by 1 base and J by 0 bases, with 11 bases between. Germline loops: CDR1 SGHRS, CDR2 YFSETQ. The chain's CDR3 is CASSLIAESSYEQYV. CDR3 nucleotides: TGCGCCAGCAGCTTGATCGCCGAAAGCTCCTACGAGCAGTACGTC.

This clonotype came up many times. The chain is built from TRBV18 and TRBJ1-1, with D perhaps matching TRBD1 (5 bases). V lost 5 bases to trimming and J lost 1 base, with 11 bases between them. This CDR3 has 14 residues. The V gene's germline CDR1 is KGHSH and CDR2 LQKENI. Here the CDR3 reads CASSSGGGNTEAFF. The CDR3 DNA is TGTGCCAGCTCATCAGGCGGGGGGAACACTGAAGCTTTCTTT. Looking up the rest from reference TRBV18 and TRBJ1-1 gives the full variable domain: NAGVMQNPRHLVRRRGQEARLRCSPMKGHSHVYWYRQLPEEGLKFMVYLQKENIIDESGMPKERFSAEFPKEGPSILRIQQVVRGDSAAYFCASSSGGGNTEAFFGQGTRLTVV.

In its sample, this clonotype was seen a few times. CDR3 sequence: CASSWAEDTQYF. The CDR3 bases are TGTGCCAGCAGTTGGGCAGAAGATACGCAGTATTTT. This chain uses TRBV6-2 or TRBV6-3 with TRBJ2-3; D is uncertain. The germline V gene has CDR1 MNHEY and CDR2 SVGEGT. The CDR3 extends over 12 amino acids. V was shortened by 4 bases and J by 5 bases, with 7 bases between the two germline ends.

This clonotype has a handful of counts. The V and J genes are TRBV29-1 and TRBJ1-1; possible D gene TRBD1, 5 bases. This CDR3 has 13 amino acids. Germline loops: CDR1 SQVTM, CDR2 ANQGSEA. Trimming took 6 bases from V and 1 from J, leaving 12 bases between them. CDR3 region: CSVPAGANTEAFF. The CDR3 DNA follows: TGCAGCGTGCCCGCCGGGGCGAACACTGAAGCTTTCTTT.

The chain carries TRBV25-1 and TRBJ2-3; 11 bases map to TRBD2. The length of the CDR3 is 15 residues. From germline, CDR1 is MGHDK and CDR2 SYGVNS. V shed 7 bases and J 3 bases; nucleotides not matched to a gene: 6. CDR3 bases: TGTGCCAGCATCTTTAGCGGGGGGGCGACAGATACGCAGTATTTT. As protein: CASIFSGGATDTQYF. Based on the CDR3 plus reference TRBV25-1 and TRBJ2-3, the full variable domain is EADIYQTPRYLVIGTGKKITLECSQTMGHDKMYWYQQDPGMELHLIHYSYGVNSTEKGDLSSESTVSRIRTEHFPLTLESARPSHTSQYLCASIFSGGATDTQYFGPGTRLTVL.